This T cell receptor (beta chain) originates from a study of beta chain features in type 1 diabetes. On the study more broadly: Patients shared similar age, gender and cell yields with healthy donors.

Every bit of the isolated RNA underwent reverse transcription, so sequencing read expressed TCRB transcripts. The read count averaged roughly 4 million across naive, central memory and regulatory T cell samples. Profiling relied on immunoSEQ multiplex PCR, and the TCRdb table lists in-frame clones only, not all of them. The sample yields a few hundred thousand clones, 9.6% seen once. Notes on the study in general: Type 1 diabetes patients had TCRB CDR3s that were shorter (moderately but significantly so) in all four CD4+ subsets.

Without exception, sorted populations had purity beyond 95%. This clone occurred many times. The target antigen is unknown. The source is a man in his thirties or forties with type 1 diabetes. The sample taken for sequencing was central memory CD4+ T cells from blood.

CDR3 bases: TGTGCCAGCAGTGAAGCAATAGCGGCGTTCTTC. This codes for CASSEAIAAFF. The chain couples TRBV2 to TRBJ2-1, with TRBD2 as a possible D gene (6 bases). This CDR3 is built from 11 residues. Germline values: CDR1 SNHLY, CDR2 FYNNEI. V lost 0 bases and J 15 bases, leaving 9 bases between the germline ends.